This T cell receptor beta chain emerged from a study of blood T cell repertoires in COVID-19. Study details: The origin of the acute and convalescent COVID-19 samples was the United States, Italy and Spain. PBMCs, B-cell-depleted T cells, or T cells were the source of the cDNA or gDNA that made up the material.

CDR3 length: 13 amino acids. V lost 6 bases and J 4 bases, leaving 12 bases between the germline ends. Germline assignment: CDR1 KGHSH and CDR2 LQKENI. Original data processing: Reference gene primer amplification gave nucleated cell count estimates. TCRdb's copy holds only in-frame clones and misses some; the assay was immunoSEQ multiplex PCR. The V and J calls and clone size were taken over from that table, and D and trimming were inferred from the DNA. The sample gives more than 200,000 clones, roughly 80% of which show up once; 4.2% is in the top ten. Source material: peripheral blood. The receptor was derived from a man between 60 and 75 years old with acute or convalescent COVID-19. The chain couples TRBV18 to TRBJ1-2; a possible D gene is TRBD1 (6 bases). CDR3 sequence reads: CASSPDRSYGYTF. CDR3 coding DNA: TGTGCCAGCTCGCCCGACAGGTCCTATGGCTACACCTTC.